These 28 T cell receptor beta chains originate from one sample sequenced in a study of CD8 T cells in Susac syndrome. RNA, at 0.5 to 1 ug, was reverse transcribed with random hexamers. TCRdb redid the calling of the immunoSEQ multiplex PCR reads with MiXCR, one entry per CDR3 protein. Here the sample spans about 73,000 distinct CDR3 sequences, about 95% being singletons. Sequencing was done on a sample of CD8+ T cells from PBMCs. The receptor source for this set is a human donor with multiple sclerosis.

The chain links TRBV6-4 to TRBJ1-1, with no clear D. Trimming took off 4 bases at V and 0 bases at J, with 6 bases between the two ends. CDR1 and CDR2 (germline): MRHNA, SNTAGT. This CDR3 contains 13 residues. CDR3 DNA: TGTGCCAGCAGTGTTGTGCTGAACACTGAAGCTTTCTTT. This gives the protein CASSVVLNTEAFF.

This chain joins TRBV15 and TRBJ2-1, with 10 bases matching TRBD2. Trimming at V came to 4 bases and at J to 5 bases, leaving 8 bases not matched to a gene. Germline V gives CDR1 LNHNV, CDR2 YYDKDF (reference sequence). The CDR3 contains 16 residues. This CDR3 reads CATSTQRTSGNNEQFF. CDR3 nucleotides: TGTGCCACCAGCACTCAAAGGACTAGCGGCAACAATGAGCAGTTCTTC.

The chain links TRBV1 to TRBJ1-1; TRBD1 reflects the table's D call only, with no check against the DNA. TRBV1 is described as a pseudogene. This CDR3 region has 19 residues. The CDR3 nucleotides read TGCACCAGCAGCCAAGCCCGCTTCCCTCCGGGACAGGGGGCCGGTGAAGCTTTCTTT. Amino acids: CTSSQARFPPGQGAGEAFF.

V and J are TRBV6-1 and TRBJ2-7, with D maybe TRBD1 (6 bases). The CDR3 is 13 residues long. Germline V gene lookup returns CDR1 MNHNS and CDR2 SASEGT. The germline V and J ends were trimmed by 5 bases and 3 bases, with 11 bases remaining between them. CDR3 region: CASSQRTVYEQYF. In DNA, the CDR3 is TGTGCCAGCAGTCAGAGGACAGTCTACGAGCAGTACTTC.

In DNA form, the CDR3 reads TGTGCCAGCAGCCGGAGTTCGGGGTCCTACCAAGAGACCCAGTACTTC. Translating it yields CASSRSSGSYQETQYF. The V gene is TRBV7-6, the J gene TRBJ2-5; a possible D gene is TRBD2 (5 bases). The germline V and J ends were trimmed by 5 bases and 0 bases, with 16 bases remaining between them. This CDR3 contains 16 residues. The germline V gene has CDR1 SGHVS and CDR2 FNYEAQ. Variable domain in full (rest from reference TRBV7-6 and TRBJ2-5): GAGVSQSPRYKVTKRGQDVALRCDPISGHVSLYWYRQALGQGPEFLTYFNYEAQQDKSGLPNDRFSAERPEGSISTLTIQRTEQRDSAMYRCASSRSSGSYQETQYFGPGTRLLVL.

The CDR3 region has the DNA TGTGCCAGCACCGGGACAGGGGTGGGAGTAGGTGGCTACACCTTC. This translates into CASTGTGVGVGGYTF. The V gene is TRBV12-3 or TRBV12-4, the J gene TRBJ1-2; 10 positions match TRBD1. Trimming removed 7 bases from V and 7 bases from J; junction bases left unmatched: 12. The CDR3 is made up of 15 amino acids.

CDR3 nucleotide sequence: TGTGCCAGCAGTTTATGGGTAGGCGTTAACAATGAGCAGTTCTTC. This encodes CASSLWVGVNNEQFF. The chain is built from TRBV27 and TRBJ2-1, with unresolved D. The CDR3 extends over 15 amino acids. The germline V gene encodes CDR1 MNHEY and CDR2 SMNVEV (reference sequence). Trimming took 1 base from V and 5 from J, leaving 12 bases between them.

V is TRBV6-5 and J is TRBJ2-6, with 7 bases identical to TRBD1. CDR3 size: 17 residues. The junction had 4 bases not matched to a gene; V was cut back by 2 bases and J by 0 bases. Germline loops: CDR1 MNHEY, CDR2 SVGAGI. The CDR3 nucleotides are TGTGCCAGCAGTTACCGGGACAGCAGCTCTGGGGCCAACGTCCTGACTTTC. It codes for CASSYRDSSSGANVLTF.

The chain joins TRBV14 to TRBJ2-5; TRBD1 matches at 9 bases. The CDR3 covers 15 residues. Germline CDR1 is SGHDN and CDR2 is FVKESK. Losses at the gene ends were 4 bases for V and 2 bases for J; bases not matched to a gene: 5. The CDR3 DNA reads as TGTGCCAGCAGCCCATACAGGGGGCGGCAAGAGACCCAGTACTTC. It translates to CASSPYRGRQETQYF.

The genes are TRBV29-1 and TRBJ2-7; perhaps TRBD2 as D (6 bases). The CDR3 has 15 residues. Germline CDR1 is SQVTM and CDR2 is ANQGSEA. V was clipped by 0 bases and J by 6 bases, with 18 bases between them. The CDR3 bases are TGCAGCGTTGAAGATCCCGTCTCGGAGGGGTTCGAGCAGTACTTC. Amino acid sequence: CSVEDPVSEGFEQYF.

The CDR3 sequence: CATADRAAGELFF. CDR3 nucleotide sequence: TGTGCCACGGCGGACAGGGCTGCCGGGGAGCTGTTTTTT. J is TRBJ2-2 and V is TRBV2; 8 bases align to TRBD1. The V gene's germline CDR1 is SNHLY and CDR2 FYNNEI. V was pared by 10 bases and J by 6 bases, with 7 bases of the junction left unmatched. The CDR3 consists of 13 residues. The full variable domain, in which reference TRBV2 and TRBJ2-2 provide the parts outside the CDR3, is EPEVTQTPSHQVTQMGQEVILRCVPISNHLYFYWYRQILGQKVEFLVSFYNNEISEKSEIFDDQFSVERPDGSNFTLKIRSTKLEDSAMYFCATADRAAGELFFGEGSRLTVL.

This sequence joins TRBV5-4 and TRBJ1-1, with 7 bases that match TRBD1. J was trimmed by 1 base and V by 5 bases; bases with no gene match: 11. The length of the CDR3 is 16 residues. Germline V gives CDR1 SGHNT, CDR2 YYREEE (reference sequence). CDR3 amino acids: CASSPDRDVPNTEAFF. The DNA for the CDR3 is TGTGCCAGCAGTCCTGACAGGGACGTCCCGAACACTGAAGCTTTCTTT.

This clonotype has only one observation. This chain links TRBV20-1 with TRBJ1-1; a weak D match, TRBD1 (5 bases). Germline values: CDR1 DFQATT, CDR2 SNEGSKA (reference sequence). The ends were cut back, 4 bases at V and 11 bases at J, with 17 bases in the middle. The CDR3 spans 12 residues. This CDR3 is CSATTGSSVAFF. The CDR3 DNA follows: TGCAGTGCTACCACAGGCTCGTCGGTCGCTTTCTTT.

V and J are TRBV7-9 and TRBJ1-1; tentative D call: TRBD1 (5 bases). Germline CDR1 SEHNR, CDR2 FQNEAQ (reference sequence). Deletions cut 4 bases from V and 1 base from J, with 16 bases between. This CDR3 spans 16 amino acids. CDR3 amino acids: CASSYSRGDTNTEAFF. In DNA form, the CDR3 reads TGTGCCAGCAGCTACTCGAGGGGAGACACGAACACTGAAGCTTTCTTT.

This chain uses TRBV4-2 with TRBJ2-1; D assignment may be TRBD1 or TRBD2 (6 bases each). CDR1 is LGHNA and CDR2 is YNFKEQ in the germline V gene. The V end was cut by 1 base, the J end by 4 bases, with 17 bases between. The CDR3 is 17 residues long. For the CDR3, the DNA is TGTGCCAGCAGCCAAGGGGTTGGGGGGACACTTTACAATGAGCAGTTCTTC. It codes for CASSQGVGGTLYNEQFF.

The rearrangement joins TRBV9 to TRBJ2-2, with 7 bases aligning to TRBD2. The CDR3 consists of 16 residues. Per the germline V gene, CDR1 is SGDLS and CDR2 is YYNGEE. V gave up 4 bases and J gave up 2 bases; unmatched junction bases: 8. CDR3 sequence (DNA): TGTGCCAGCAGCTTTCTAGCGGCCCCAAACACCGGGGAGCTGTTTTTT. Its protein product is CASSFLAAPNTGELFF.

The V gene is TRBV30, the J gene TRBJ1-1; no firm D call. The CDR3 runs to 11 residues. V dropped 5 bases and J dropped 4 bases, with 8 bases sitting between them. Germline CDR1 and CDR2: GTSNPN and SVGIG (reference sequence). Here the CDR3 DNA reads TGTGCCTGGGGTTGGCGCACTGAAGCTTTCTTT. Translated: CAWGWRTEAFF. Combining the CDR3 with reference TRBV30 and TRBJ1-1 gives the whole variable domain SQTIHQWPATLVQPVGSPLSLECTVEGTSNPNLYWYRQAAGRGLQLLFYSVGIGQISSEVPQNLSASRPQDRQFILSSKKLLLSDSGFYLCAWGWRTEAFFGQGTRLTVV.

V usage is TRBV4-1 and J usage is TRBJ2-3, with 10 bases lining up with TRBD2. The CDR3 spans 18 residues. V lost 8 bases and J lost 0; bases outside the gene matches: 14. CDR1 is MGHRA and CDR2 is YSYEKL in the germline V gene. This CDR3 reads CASGYSGTSASSTDTQYF. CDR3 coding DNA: TGCGCCAGCGGATATTCCGGGACTAGCGCGTCTAGCACAGATACGCAGTATTTT.

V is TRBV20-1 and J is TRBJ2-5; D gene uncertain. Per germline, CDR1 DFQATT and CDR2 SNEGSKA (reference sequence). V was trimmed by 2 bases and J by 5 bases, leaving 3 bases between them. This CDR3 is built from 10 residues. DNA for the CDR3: TGCAGTGCTAGACGCGAGACCCAGTACTTC. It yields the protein CSARRETQYF.

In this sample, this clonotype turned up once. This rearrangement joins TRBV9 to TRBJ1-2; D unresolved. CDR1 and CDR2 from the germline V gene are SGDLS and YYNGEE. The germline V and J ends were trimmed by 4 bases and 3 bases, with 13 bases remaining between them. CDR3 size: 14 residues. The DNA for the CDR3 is TGTGCCAGCAGCTCGAGCCATAGAGACTATGGCTACACCTTC. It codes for CASSSSHRDYGYTF.

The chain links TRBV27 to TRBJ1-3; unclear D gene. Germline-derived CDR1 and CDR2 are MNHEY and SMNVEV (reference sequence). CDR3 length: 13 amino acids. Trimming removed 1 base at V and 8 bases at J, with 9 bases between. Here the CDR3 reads CASSLLRGHTIYF. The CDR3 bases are TGTGCCAGCAGTTTATTGCGGGGTCACACCATATATTTT.

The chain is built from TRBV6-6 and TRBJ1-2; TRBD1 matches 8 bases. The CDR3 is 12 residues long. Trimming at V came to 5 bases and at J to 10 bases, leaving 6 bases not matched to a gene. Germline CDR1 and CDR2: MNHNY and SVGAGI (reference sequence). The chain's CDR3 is CASSAGQGPYTF. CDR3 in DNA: TGTGCCAGCAGTGCTGGACAGGGCCCCTACACCTTC.

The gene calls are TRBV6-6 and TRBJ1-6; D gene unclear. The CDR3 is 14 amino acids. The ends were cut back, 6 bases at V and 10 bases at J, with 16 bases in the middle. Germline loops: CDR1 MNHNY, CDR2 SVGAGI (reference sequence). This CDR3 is CASRPDEGSSPLHF. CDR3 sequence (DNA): TGTGCCAGCAGGCCGGACGAAGGGAGCTCACCCCTCCACTTT.

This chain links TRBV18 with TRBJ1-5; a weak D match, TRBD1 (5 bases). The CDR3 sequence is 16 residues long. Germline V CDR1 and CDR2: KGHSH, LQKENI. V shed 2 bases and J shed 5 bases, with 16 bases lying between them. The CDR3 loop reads CASSPGQRGPDQPQHF. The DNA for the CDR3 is TGTGCCAGCTCACCAGGGCAAAGGGGTCCCGATCAGCCCCAGCATTTT.

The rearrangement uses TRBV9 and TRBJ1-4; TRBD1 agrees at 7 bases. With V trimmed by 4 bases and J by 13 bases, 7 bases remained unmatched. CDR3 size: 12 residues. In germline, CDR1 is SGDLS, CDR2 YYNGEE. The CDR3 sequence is CASSNRQGRLFF. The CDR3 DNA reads TGTGCCAGCAGCAATCGACAGGGAAGACTGTTTTTT.

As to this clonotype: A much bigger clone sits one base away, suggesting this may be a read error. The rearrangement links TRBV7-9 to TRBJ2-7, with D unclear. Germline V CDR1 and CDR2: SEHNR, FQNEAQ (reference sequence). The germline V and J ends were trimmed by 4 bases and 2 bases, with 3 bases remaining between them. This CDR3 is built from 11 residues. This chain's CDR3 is CASSSPYEQYF. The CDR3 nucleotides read TGTGCCAGCAGCTCCCCCTACGAGCAGTACTTC.

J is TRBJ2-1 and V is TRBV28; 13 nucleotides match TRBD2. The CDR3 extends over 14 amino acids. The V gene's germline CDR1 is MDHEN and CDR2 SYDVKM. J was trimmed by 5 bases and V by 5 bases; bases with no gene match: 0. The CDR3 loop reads CASSGLAGDNEQFF. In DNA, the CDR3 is TGTGCCAGCAGTGGACTAGCGGGAGACAATGAGCAGTTCTTC.

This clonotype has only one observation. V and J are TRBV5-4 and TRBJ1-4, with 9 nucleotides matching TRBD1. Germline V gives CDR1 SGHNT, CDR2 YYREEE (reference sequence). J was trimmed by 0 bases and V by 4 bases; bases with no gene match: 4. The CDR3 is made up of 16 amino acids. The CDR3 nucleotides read TGTGCCAGCAGCCCGGGACAGGGCTCAACTAATGAAAAACTGTTTTTT. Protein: CASSPGQGSTNEKLFF.